Listed here are 16 T cell receptor beta chains from one sample, sequenced in a study of blood T cell repertoires in COVID-19. Sequenced by immunoSEQ multiplex PCR; TCRdb stores in-frame clones only, minus some. The sample lists 140,000 to 150,000 clones, roughly 84% seen once, with roughly 6.2% in the top ten. The sample taken for sequencing was PBMCs or T cells enriched from blood (not recorded which). Receptors were obtained from a woman between 50 and 59 years old who had been exposed to COVID-19.

V gene TRBV7-3 combines with J gene TRBJ2-1; the match to TRBD2 covers 8 bases. In germline, CDR1 is SGHTA, CDR2 FQGTGA. Losses at the gene ends were 6 bases for V and 3 bases for J; bases not matched to a gene: 10. There are 16 residues in the CDR3. The chain's CDR3 is CASSQTSGGRYNEQFF. The CDR3 nucleotides are TGTGCCAGCAGTCAAACGAGCGGGGGACGCTACAATGAGCAGTTCTTC.

This clone appeared a single time. CDR3 amino acids: CAWSPGFMNTEAFF. CDR3 nucleotide sequence: TGTGCCTGGAGTCCGGGGTTCATGAACACTGAAGCTTTCTTT. The J gene is TRBJ1-1, the V gene TRBV30; D unresolved. This CDR3 is 14 amino acids long. The germline CDR1 and CDR2 sequences are GTSNPN and SVGIG (reference sequence). V was pared by 2 bases and J by 0 bases, with 10 bases between. Drawing the rest from reference TRBV30 and TRBJ1-1, the complete variable domain is SQTIHQWPATLVQPVGSPLSLECTVEGTSNPNLYWYRQAAGRGLQLLFYSVGIGQISSEVPQNLSASRPQDRQFILSSKKLLLSDSGFYLCAWSPGFMNTEAFFGQGTRLTVV.

V and J are TRBV12-3 or TRBV12-4 and TRBJ2-4; no clear D gene. CDR3 length: 13 residues. Trimming shortened V by 5 bases and J by 6 bases, and 11 bases separated the two germline ends. CDR3 loop: CASSIESLNIQYF. CDR3 nucleotides: TGTGCCAGCAGTATCGAGTCCCTAAACATTCAGTACTTC.

The chain is built from TRBV6-5 and TRBJ2-4; D unresolved. Deletions cut 7 bases from V and 0 bases from J, with 7 bases between. This CDR3 is built from 13 residues. The V gene's germline CDR1 is MNHEY and CDR2 SVGAGI. CDR3 nucleotides: TGTGCCAGCAAGGAGATAGCCAAAAACATTCAGTACTTC. It yields the protein CASKEIAKNIQYF.

V gene TRBV29-1 combines with J gene TRBJ2-7; no clear D gene. The V end lost 0 bases, the J end lost 0 bases, and 12 bases lay between the germline ends. Looked up from germline, CDR1 is SQVTM and CDR2 is ANQGSEA. The CDR3 has 15 residues. The chain's CDR3 is CSVEEAERSSYEQYF. CDR3 nucleotides: TGCAGCGTTGAAGAGGCGGAGAGAAGCTCCTACGAGCAGTACTTC.

The CDR3 nucleotides are TGTGCCAGCACGACAGGGGATTTTGAAAAACTGTTTTTT. Translated: CASTTGDFEKLFF. V is TRBV3-1 (or the pseudogene TRBV3-2) and J is TRBJ1-4; the match to TRBD1 covers 8 bases. J lost 7 bases, V lost 7 bases, and 5 bases had no gene match. CDR3 size: 13 residues. CDR1 and CDR2 from the germline V gene are LGHDT and YNNKEL (reference sequence).

This clone appeared a few times. This chain connects TRBV19 to TRBJ1-6; TRBD1 aligns across 7 bases. Germline lookup yields CDR1 LNHDA and CDR2 SQIVND (reference sequence). V gave up 8 bases and J gave up 6 bases; unmatched junction bases: 4. The CDR3 is 13 residues long. CDR3 protein: CASSDRTNSPLHF. CDR3 in DNA: TGTGCCAGTTCGGACAGGACTAATTCACCCCTCCACTTT.

The chain employs TRBV9 and TRBJ2-1, with D possibly matching TRBD2 (6 bases). The V gene lost 0 bases and the J gene lost 4 bases, with 8 bases spanning the gap. The CDR3 has 14 amino acids. The V gene's germline CDR1 is SGDLS and CDR2 YYNGEE. The DNA of the CDR3 is TGTGCCAGCAGCGTAGCGGGAGATTACAATGAGCAGTTCTTC. Residues: CASSVAGDYNEQFF.

This clone was picked up one time. J is TRBJ1-2 and V is TRBV15; D gene unclear. Per the germline V gene, CDR1 is LNHNV and CDR2 is YYDKDF (reference sequence). The CDR3 has 13 amino acids. V lost 1 base, J lost 6 bases, and 9 bases lay in between. The CDR3 DNA sequence: TGTGCCACCAGCAGAGGGCGGTCAGATGGCTACACCTTC. Residues: CATSRGRSDGYTF.

This chain joins TRBV30 and TRBJ2-5; perhaps TRBD1 as D (7 bases). The CDR3 totals 15 residues. V shed 4 bases and J shed 5 bases, with 20 bases lying between them. CDR1 and CDR2 from the germline V gene are GTSNPN and SVGIG (reference sequence). Here the CDR3 DNA reads TGTGCCTGGATGGCGCAGGGGGGTCTTCGGGAGACCCAGTACTTC. This translates into CAWMAQGGLRETQYF. Full variable domain (rest looked up from reference TRBV30 and TRBJ2-5): SQTIHQWPATLVQPVGSPLSLECTVEGTSNPNLYWYRQAAGRGLQLLFYSVGIGQISSEVPQNLSASRPQDRQFILSSKKLLLSDSGFYLCAWMAQGGLRETQYFGPGTRLLVL.

The rearrangement links TRBV6-1 to TRBJ1-3; maybe TRBD1 (5 bases). Trimming removed 0 bases from V and 0 bases from J, with 9 bases in between. Germline assignment: CDR1 MNHNS and CDR2 SASEGT. This CDR3 contains 16 residues. The CDR3 reads CASSEAFRASGNTIYF. The CDR3 DNA follows: TGTGCCAGCAGTGAAGCTTTCAGGGCCTCTGGAAACACCATATATTTT.

V gene TRBV3-1 (or the pseudogene TRBV3-2) combines with J gene TRBJ2-7; the match to TRBD1 covers 10 bases. Trimming took 0 bases from V and 2 from J; bases not matched to a gene: 13. This CDR3 region has 19 residues. Germline CDR1 and CDR2: LGHDT and YNNKEL (reference sequence). The CDR3 nucleotides are TGTGCCAGCAGCCAAGAGACAGGGGGCCCCAGACTAGCGCCCTACGAGCAGTACTTC. The encoded protein is CASSQETGGPRLAPYEQYF.

The V call is TRBV11-2, the J call TRBJ1-4; possible D gene TRBD1, 5 bases. Germline V lookup: CDR1 SGHAT, CDR2 FQNNGV. Trimming pared 11 bases from V and 3 bases from J, leaving 13 bases between. This CDR3 spans 13 amino acids. CDR3 in DNA: TGTGCCGGGGCTAGGGGTGCTAATGAAAAACTGTTTTTT. Encoded protein: CAGARGANEKLFF. Full variable domain (missing parts from reference TRBV11-2 and TRBJ1-4): EAGVAQSPRYKIIEKRQSVAFWCNPISGHATLYWYQQILGQGPKLLIQFQNNGVVDDSQLPKDRFSAERLKGVDSTLKIQPAKLEDSAVYLCAGARGANEKLFFGSGTQLSVL.

There are a few counts of this clone. This chain links TRBV15 with TRBJ1-5; 8 nucleotides align to TRBD1. CDR1 and CDR2 from the germline V gene are LNHNV and YYDKDF (reference sequence). J was trimmed by 3 bases and V by 5 bases; bases with no gene match: 3. CDR3 length equals 14 residues. DNA for the CDR3: TGTGCCACCAGCGGACAGGGCGCCAATCAGCCCCAGCATTTT. Encoded protein: CATSGQGANQPQHF.

The chain recombines TRBV13 with TRBJ2-7, with D maybe TRBD2 (5 bases). V shed 5 bases and J shed 6 bases, with 17 bases lying between them. In germline, CDR1 is PRHDT, CDR2 FYEKMQ (reference sequence). This CDR3 spans 14 amino acids. The CDR3 sequence is CASSPTPSSREQYF. The CDR3, as DNA: TGTGCCAGCAGCCCTACCCCTAGCTCTCGCGAGCAGTACTTC.

This clone was counted a few times. The chain links TRBV5-1 to TRBJ1-6; D is unresolved. The CDR3 totals 13 residues. Germline CDR1 and CDR2: SGHRS and YFSETQ. V was pared by 4 bases and J by 9 bases, with 11 bases between. CDR3 residues: CASSPDGVSPLHF. Written as DNA, the CDR3 is TGCGCCAGCAGCCCCGACGGGGTTTCACCCCTCCACTTT.